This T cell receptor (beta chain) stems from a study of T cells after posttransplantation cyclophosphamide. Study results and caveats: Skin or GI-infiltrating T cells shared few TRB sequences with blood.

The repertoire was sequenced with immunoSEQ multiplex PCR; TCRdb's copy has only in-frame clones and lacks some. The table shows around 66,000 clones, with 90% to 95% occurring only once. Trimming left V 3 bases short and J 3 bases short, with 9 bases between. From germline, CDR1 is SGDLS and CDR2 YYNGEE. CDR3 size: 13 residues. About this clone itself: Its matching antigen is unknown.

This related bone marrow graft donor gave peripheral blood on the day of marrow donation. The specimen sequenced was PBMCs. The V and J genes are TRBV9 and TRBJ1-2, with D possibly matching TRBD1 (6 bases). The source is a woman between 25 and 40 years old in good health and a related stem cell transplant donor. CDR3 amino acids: CASSATGHYGYTF. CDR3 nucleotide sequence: TGTGCCAGCAGCGCTACAGGGCACTATGGCTACACCTTC. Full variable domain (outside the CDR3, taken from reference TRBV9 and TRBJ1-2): DSGVTQTPKHLITATGQRVTLRCSPRSGDLSVYWYQQSLDQGLQFLIQYYNGEERAKGNILERFSAQQFPDLHSELNLSSLELGDSALYFCASSATGHYGYTFGSGTRLTVV.